This T cell receptor beta chain was observed in a study of tumor-infiltrating lymphocytes in oesophageal squamous cell carcinoma. This clonotype was found many times. Via MiXCR, TCRdb re-called the PCR reads, giving one row per CDR3 protein. In the table there are some 25,000 distinct CDR3 sequences, around 38% of which are singletons. The material sequenced was esophageal tumor tissue. The source is a male donor with esophageal squamous cell carcinoma.

For the CDR3, the DNA is TGTGCCATCAGACAGGGGCCCTCAGAGACCCAGTACTTC. It translates to CAIRQGPSETQYF. The chain employs TRBV2 and TRBJ2-5; 8 positions match TRBD1. The CDR3 totals 13 residues. Germline V CDR1 and CDR2: SNHLY, FYNNEI. V was pared by 10 bases and J by 4 bases, with 8 bases of the junction left unmatched. Looking up the rest from reference TRBV2 and TRBJ2-5 gives the full variable domain: EPEVTQTPSHQVTQMGQEVILRCVPISNHLYFYWYRQILGQKVEFLVSFYNNEISEKSEIFDDQFSVERPDGSNFTLKIRSTKLEDSAMYFCAIRQGPSETQYFGPGTRLLVL.